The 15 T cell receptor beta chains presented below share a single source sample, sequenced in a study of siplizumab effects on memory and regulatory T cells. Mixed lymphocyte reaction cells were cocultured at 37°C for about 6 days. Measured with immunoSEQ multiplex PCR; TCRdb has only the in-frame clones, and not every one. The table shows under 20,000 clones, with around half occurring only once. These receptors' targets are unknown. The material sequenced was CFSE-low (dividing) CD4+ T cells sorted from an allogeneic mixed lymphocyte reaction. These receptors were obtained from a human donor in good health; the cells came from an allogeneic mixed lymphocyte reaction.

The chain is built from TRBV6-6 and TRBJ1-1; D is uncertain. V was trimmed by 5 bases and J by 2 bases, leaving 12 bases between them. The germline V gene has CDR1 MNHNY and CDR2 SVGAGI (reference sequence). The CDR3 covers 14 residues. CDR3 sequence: CASSPVIYNTEAFF. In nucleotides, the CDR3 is TGTGCCAGCAGTCCTGTTATTTACAACACTGAAGCTTTCTTT.

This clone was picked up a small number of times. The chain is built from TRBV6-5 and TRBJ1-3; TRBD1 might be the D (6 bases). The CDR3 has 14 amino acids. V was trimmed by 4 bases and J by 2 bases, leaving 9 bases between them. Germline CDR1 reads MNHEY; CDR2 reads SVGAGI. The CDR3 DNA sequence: TGTGCCAGCAGTTCACAGGGAACTGGAAACACCATATATTTT. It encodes CASSSQGTGNTIYF.

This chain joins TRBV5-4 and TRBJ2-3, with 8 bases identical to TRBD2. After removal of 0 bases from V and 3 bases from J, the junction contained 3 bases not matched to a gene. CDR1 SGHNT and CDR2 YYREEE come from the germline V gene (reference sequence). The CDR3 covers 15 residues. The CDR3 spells CASSLAGGATDTQYF. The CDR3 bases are TGTGCCAGCAGCTTGGCCGGGGGGGCGACAGATACGCAGTATTTT.

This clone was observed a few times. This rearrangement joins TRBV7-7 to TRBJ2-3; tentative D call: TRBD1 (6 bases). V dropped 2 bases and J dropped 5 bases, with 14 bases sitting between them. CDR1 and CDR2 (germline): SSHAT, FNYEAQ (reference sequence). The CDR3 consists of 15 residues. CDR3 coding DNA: TGTGCCAGCAGCTTACTGGGGGCAGTAGGAGATACGCAGTATTTT. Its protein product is CASSLLGAVGDTQYF.

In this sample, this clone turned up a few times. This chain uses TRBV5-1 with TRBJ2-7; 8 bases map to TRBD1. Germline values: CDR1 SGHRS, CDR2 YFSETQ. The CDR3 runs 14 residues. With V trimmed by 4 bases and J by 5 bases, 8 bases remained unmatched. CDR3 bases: TGCGCCAGCAGCCTTTCAGGGGGCAGCGACGAGCAGTACTTC. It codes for CASSLSGGSDEQYF.

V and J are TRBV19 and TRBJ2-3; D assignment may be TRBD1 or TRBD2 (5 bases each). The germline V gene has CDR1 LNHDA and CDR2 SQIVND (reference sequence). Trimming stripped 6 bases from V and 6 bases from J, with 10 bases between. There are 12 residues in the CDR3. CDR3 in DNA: TGTGCCAGTAGGGTGGGGGAGGATACGCAGTATTTT. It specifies CASRVGEDTQYF.

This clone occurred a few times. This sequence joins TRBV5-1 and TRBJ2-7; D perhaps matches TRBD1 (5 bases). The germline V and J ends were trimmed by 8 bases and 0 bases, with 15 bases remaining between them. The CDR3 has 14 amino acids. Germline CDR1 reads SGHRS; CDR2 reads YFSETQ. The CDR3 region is CASRRGVSSYEQYF. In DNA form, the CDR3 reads TGCGCCAGTCGTAGGGGTGTGAGCTCCTACGAGCAGTACTTC.

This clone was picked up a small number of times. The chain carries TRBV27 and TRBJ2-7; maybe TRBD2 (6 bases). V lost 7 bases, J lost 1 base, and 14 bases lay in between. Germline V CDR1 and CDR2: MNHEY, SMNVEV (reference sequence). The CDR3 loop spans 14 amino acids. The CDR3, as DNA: TGTGCCAGCAATCCCTCTCTAGCGTCCTACGAGCAGTACTTC. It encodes CASNPSLASYEQYF.

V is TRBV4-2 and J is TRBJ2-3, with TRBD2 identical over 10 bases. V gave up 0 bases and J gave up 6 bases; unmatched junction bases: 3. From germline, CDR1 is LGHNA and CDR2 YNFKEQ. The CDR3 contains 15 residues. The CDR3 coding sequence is TGTGCCAGCAGCCAAGATCAAGCGGGGGGGGATACGCAGTATTTT. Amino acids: CASSQDQAGGDTQYF.

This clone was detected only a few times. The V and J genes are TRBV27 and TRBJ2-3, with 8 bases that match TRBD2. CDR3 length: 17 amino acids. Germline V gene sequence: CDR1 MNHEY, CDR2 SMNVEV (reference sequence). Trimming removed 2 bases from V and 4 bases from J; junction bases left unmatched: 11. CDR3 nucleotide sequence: TGTGCCAGCAGTTTAGGCCGGGGTAGCGGGGTTCCAGATACGCAGTATTTT. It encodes CASSLGRGSGVPDTQYF.

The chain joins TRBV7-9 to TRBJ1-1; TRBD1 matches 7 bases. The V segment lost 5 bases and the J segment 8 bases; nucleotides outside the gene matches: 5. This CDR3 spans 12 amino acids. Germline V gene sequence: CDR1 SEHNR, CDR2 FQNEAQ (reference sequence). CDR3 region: CASSPTGSEAFF. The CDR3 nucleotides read TGTGCCAGCAGCCCGACAGGGTCCGAAGCTTTCTTT.

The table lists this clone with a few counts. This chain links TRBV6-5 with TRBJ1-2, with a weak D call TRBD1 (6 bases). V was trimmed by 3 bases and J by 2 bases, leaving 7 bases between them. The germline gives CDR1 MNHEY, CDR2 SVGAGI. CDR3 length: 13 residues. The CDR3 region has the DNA TGTGCCAGCAGTTATGACAGGAACTATGGCTACACCTTC. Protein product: CASSYDRNYGYTF.

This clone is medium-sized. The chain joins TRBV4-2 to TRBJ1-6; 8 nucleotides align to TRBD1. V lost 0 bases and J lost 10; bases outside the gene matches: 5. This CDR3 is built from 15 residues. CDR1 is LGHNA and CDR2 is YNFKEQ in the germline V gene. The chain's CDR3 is CASSQDWQGASPLHF. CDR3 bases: TGTGCCAGCAGCCAAGATTGGCAGGGGGCCTCACCCCTCCACTTT.

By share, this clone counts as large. CDR3 sequence reads: CASGQGSPEAFF. As DNA, the CDR3 is TGTGCCAGTGGACAGGGGTCCCCTGAAGCTTTCTTT. V usage is TRBV19 and J usage is TRBJ1-1, with 9 nucleotides matching TRBD1. CDR3 size: 12 residues. Trimming took 8 bases from V and 6 from J; bases not matched to a gene: 4. Germline V lookup: CDR1 LNHDA, CDR2 SQIVND (reference sequence).

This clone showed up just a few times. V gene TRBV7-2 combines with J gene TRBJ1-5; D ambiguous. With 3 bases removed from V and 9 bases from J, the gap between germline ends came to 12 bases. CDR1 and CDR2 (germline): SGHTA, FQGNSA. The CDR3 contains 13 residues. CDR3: CASSLGHIGPQHF. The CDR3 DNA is TGTGCCAGCAGCTTGGGTCATATCGGGCCCCAGCATTTT. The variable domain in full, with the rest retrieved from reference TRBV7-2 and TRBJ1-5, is GAGVSQSPSNKVTEKGKDVELRCDPISGHTALYWYRQSLGQGLEFLIYFQGNSAPDKSGLPSDRFSAERTGGSVSTLTIQRTQQEDSAVYLCASSLGHIGPQHFGDGTRLSIL.